Listed below are T cell receptor beta chains from one sample, sequenced in a study of blood T cell repertoires in COVID-19. Method: immunoSEQ multiplex PCR; TCRdb's copy keeps in-frame clones and lacks some. Of about 200,000 clones listed, 85% to 90% are singletons. The specimen sequenced was peripheral blood. Receptors originate from a woman in her 50s with acute or convalescent COVID-19. CDR3s include the opening cysteine and the closing phenylalanine or tryptophan. A D gene is named only where the DNA matches it firmly. Size values are once, few and many counts, or a class for expanded clones, and some rows have none.

.	TRBV15	.	16	TRBJ1-1	TGTGCCACCAGCAGAGGCTCAGGGGCCTTGAACACTGAAGCTTTCTTT	CATSRGSGALNTEAFF
.	TRBV18	TRBD1	15	TRBJ1-5	TGTGCCAGCTCACCACCGGGACAGGGCAATCAGCCCCAGCATTTT	CASSPPGQGNQPQHF
.	TRBV11-3	TRBD2	15	TRBJ2-1	TGTGCCAGCAGCTTCTCTAGCGGGGCTTACAATGAGCAGTTCTTC	CASSFSSGAYNEQFF
few	TRBV19	TRBD1	15	TRBJ2-5	TGTGCCAGTAGTATTGGGGACAGGGTGGCGGAGACCCAGTACTTC	CASSIGDRVAETQYF
.	TRBV24-1	.	13	TRBJ2-1	TGTGCCACCAGTGATTTGTCGGGAGATGAGCAGTTCTTC	CATSDLSGDEQFF
once	TRBV2	TRBD1	15	TRBJ1-5	TGTGCCAGCAGGGCCGGGGACAGCGGGGGGAAACCCCAGCATTTT	CASRAGDSGGKPQHF
.	TRBV7-8	.	15	TRBJ1-1	TGTGCCAGCAGTTTGGCAGGGTATGCGAACACTGAAGCTTTCTTT	CASSLAGYANTEAFF
once	TRBV19	TRBD1	18	TRBJ1-5	TGTGCCAGTAGACGTGGGGGACTGACAGGGGAAATCGGACGGCCCCAGCATTTT	CASRRGGLTGEIGRPQHF
.	TRBV7-2	.	15	TRBJ2-4	TGTGCCAGCAGCTTAGGACTAGTTGAACAAAACATTCAGTACTTC	CASSLGLVEQNIQYF
.	TRBV30	.	11	TRBJ2-1	TGTGCCTGGAGTCTCCTATATGAGCAGTTCTTC	CAWSLLYEQFF
.	TRBV29-1	TRBD1	14	TRBJ1-3	TGCAGCGTTGAGGGACAGAACTCTGGAAACACCATATATTTT	CSVEGQNSGNTIYF
few	TRBV2	.	11	TRBJ1-6	TGTGCCAGCAGCCGGGGGTTACCCCTCCACTTT	CASSRGLPLHF
.	TRBV19	.	12	TRBJ1-2	TGTGCCAGTACGGGAGGGGTCTATGGCTACACCTTC	CASTGGVYGYTF
.	TRBV2	.	14	TRBJ1-5	TGTGCCAGCAGTGAAGCGTACTGGAATCAGCCCCAGCATTTT	CASSEAYWNQPQHF
.	TRBV10-3	TRBD2	13	TRBJ2-2	TGTGCCATCAGTGGGACTAGCGTGGGGGAGCTGTTTTTT	CAISGTSVGELFF